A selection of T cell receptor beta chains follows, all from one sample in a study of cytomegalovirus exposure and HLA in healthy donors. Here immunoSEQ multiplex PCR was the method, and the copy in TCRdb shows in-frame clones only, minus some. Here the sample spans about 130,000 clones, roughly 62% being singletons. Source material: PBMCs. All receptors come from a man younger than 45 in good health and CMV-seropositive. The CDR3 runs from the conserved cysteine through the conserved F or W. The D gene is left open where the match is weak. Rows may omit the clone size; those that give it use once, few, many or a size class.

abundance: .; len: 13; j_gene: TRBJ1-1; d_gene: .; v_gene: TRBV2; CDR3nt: TGTGCCAGCAGTGTCAGGGGAGGGACTGAAGCTTTCTTT; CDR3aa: CASSVRGGTEAFF
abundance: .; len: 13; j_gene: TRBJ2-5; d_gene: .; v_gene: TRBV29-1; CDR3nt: TGCAGCGTTGAAGATCCAGGTGTAGAGACCCAGTACTTC; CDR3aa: CSVEDPGVETQYF
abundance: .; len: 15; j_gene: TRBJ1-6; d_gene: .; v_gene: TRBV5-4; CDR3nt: TGTGCCAGCAGTCATACCCCGGAGGTGGTTTCACCCCTCCACTTT; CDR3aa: CASSHTPEVVSPLHF
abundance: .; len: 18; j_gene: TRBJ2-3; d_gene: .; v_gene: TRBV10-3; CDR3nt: TGTGCCATCAGTGAGTCGTATTACGGTGTATCTGACACAGATACGCAGTATTTT; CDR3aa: CAISESYYGVSDTDTQYF
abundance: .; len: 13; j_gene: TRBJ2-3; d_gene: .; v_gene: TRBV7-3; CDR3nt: TGTGCCAGCAGCTATATCGGGTGGGATACGCAGTATTTT; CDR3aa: CASSYIGWDTQYF
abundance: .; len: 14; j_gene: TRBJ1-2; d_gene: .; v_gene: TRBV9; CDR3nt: TGTGCCAGCAGCGTAGTTACCTCGGGCTATGGCTACACCTTC; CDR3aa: CASSVVTSGYGYTF
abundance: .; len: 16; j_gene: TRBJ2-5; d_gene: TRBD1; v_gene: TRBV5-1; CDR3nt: TGCGCCAGCAGCTTGGCGCCTACAGGGGGCCAAGAGACCCAGTACTTC; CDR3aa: CASSLAPTGGQETQYF
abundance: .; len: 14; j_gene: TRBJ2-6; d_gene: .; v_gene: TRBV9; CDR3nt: TGTGCCAGCAGCCCAGGGGTTGGGGCCAACGTCCTGACTTTC; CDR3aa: CASSPGVGANVLTF
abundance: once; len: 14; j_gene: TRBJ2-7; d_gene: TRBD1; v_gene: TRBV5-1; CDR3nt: TGCGCCAGCAGCACGGGGACAGGGTCCTACGAGCAGTACTTC; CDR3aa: CASSTGTGSYEQYF
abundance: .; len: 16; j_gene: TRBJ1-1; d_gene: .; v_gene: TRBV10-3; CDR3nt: TGTGCCATCAGTGAGCGGTCAGGGGCAATGAACACTGAAGCTTTCTTT; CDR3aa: CAISERSGAMNTEAFF
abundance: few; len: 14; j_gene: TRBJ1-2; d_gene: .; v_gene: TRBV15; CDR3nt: TGTGCCACCAGCAGAGAACGGGGTCCGCATGGCTACACCTTC; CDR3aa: CATSRERGPHGYTF
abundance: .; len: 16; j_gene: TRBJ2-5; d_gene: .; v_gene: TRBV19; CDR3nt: TGTGCCAGTAGCCCGGACTTATATGCTCGGGGAGAGACCCAGTACTTC; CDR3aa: CASSPDLYARGETQYF
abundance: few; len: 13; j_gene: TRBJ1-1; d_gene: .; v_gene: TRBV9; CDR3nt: TGTGCCAGCAGCGTCGACAGATCCACTGAAGCTTTCTTT; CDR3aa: CASSVDRSTEAFF
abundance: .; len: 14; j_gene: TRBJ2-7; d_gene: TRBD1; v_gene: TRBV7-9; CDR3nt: TGTGCCAGCAGCCCCACAGGGGAAGCCTACGAGCAGTACTTC; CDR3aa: CASSPTGEAYEQYF
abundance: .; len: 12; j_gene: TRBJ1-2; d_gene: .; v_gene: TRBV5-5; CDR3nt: TGTGCCAGCAGCCCCGGAGGTGGTGGCTACACCTTC; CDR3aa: CASSPGGGGYTF
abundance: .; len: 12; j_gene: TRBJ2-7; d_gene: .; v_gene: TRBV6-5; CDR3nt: TGTGCCAGCAGTCCTAACAGGCTCGAGCAGTACTTC; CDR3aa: CASSPNRLEQYF
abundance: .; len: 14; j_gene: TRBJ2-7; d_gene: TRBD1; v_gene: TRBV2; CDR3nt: TGTGCCAGCAGAATCGACAGGGGATACTACGAGCAGTACTTC; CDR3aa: CASRIDRGYYEQYF